This T cell receptor (beta chain) was identified in a study of Graves' ophthalmopathy and Graves' hyperthyroidism. Study results and caveats: Detection in blood was also observed for most expanded thyroid clonotypes above 0.001 frequency. Sensitivity reached 85% to 90% and specificity about 81% for a 13-signature model separating ophthalmopathy from stable hyperthyroidism.

This clonotype has at least ten counts. Its antigen remains unknown. Ophthalmopathic donors had moderate-to-severe activity, CAS ≥3 and NOSPECS ≥4, with disease that had lasted under 3 months. Uncontrolled infections, pregnancy, lactation or other autoimmune diseases led to patient exclusion. The CDR3 runs to 15 residues. V shed 3 bases and J shed 1 base, with 12 bases lying between them. Amplification of the TCR beta CDR3 regions used RNA transcripts (as template). The workflow started with a first-round RT-PCR run with HTBI primers and then moved on to a second-round multiplex PCR. TCRdb reprocessed the multiplex PCR reads with MiXCR, giving one entry per CDR3 protein. The data hold about 640,000 distinct CDR3 sequences, with roughly 39% observed a single time.

The sample taken for sequencing was peripheral blood. The gene calls are TRBV12-3 or TRBV12-4 and TRBJ1-2; D is possibly TRBD1 (6 bases). The TCR sequence derives from an adult man with Graves' ophthalmopathy. Here the CDR3 reads CASSLSGASNYGYTF. DNA for the CDR3: TGTGCCAGCAGTTTGTCGGGGGCGAGTAACTATGGCTACACCTTC.